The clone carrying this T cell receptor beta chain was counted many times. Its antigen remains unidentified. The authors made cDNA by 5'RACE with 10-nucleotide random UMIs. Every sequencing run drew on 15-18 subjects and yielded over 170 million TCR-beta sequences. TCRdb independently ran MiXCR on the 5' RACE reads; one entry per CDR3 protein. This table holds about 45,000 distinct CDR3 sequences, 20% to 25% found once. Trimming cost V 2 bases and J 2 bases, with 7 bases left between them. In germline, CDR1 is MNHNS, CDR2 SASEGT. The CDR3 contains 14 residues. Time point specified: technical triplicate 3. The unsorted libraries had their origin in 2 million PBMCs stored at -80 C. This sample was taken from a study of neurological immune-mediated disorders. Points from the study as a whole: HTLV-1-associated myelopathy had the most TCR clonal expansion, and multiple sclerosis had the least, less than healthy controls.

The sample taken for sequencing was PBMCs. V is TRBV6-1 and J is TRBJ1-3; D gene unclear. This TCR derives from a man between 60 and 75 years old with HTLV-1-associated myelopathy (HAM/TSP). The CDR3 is CASSEPVAGNTIYF. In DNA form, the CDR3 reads TGTGCCAGCAGTGAACCGGTAGCTGGAAACACCATATATTTT.